The 21 T cell receptor beta chains below all came from one sample that was sequenced in a study of blood T cells in healthy people across ages. A second roughly 6 to 12 cycle PCR used barcoded and J-beta primers. TCRdb called the 5' RACE reads again in MiXCR, with one record for every CDR3 protein. This sample carries over 750,000 distinct CDR3 sequences, around a quarter of them seen once, and the ten largest clones take 9.4%. These same data were also listed under a study on T cells of mothers and their children.

The sequenced sample consisted of blood. All receptors come from a boy younger than 18 in good health.

V and J are TRBV7-2 and TRBJ2-5; the D is unclear. The J call may be incorrect, as the DNA end agrees better with TRBJ2-1. The germline V gene encodes CDR1 SGHTA and CDR2 FQGNSA. This CDR3 comprises 11 residues. The CDR3 sequence: CASSHTSEQFF. The CDR3 nucleotides read TGTGCCAGCAGCCACACGAGTGAGCAGTTCTTC.

The V call is TRBV29-1, the J call TRBJ2-5; TRBD1 matches 10 bases. The junction had 4 bases not matched to a gene; V was cut back by 7 bases and J by 2 bases. Germline CDR1 SQVTM, CDR2 ANQGSEA. This CDR3 contains 13 residues. The CDR3 DNA is TGCAGCGGGTCGGACAGGGGGCAAGAGACCCAGTACTTC. Translated, it gives CSGSDRGQETQYF.

The rearrangement uses TRBV2 and TRBJ2-5, with 7 bases matching TRBD2. The trim removed 4 bases at V and 5 bases at J, leaving 4 bases unmatched. Germline V gene data show CDR1 as SNHLY and CDR2 as FYNNEI. This CDR3 is 13 amino acids long. The CDR3 is CASSGTRVETQYF. CDR3 sequence (DNA): TGTGCCAGCAGTGGGACTAGAGTGGAGACCCAGTACTTC.

This CDR3 reads CASSPSPANSYEQYF. CDR3 nucleotide sequence: TGTGCCAGCAGCCCCAGCCCAGCGAACTCCTACGAGCAGTACTTC. The J gene is TRBJ2-7, the V gene TRBV12-3 or TRBV12-4; no definite D call. Trimming took 6 bases from V and 0 from J, leaving 15 bases between them. The CDR3 runs to 15 residues.

The chain recombines TRBV11-3 with TRBJ2-1; D possibly corresponds to TRBD2 (5 bases). The CDR3 totals 15 residues. The ends were cut back, 5 bases at V and 7 bases at J, with 18 bases in the middle. Germline values: CDR1 SGHNT, CDR2 YENEEA. In DNA, the CDR3 is TGTGCCAGCAGCCCGCGTACCACCCGGGGTAATGAGCAGTTCTTC. Its protein is CASSPRTTRGNEQFF. The whole variable domain, remainder taken from reference TRBV11-3 and TRBJ2-1, is EAGVVQSPRYKIIEKKQPVAFWCNPISGHNTLYWYLQNLGQGPELLIRYENEEAVDDSQLPKDRFSAERLKGVDSTLKIQPAELGDSAVYLCASSPRTTRGNEQFFGPGTRLTVL.

The chain couples TRBV2 to TRBJ2-5, with TRBD2 identical over 7 bases. This CDR3 is built from 15 residues. J was trimmed by 5 bases and V by 3 bases; bases with no gene match: 9. Germline values: CDR1 SNHLY, CDR2 FYNNEI. The CDR3 coding sequence is TGTGCCAGCAGTGAGTTAGATGGGGAGGGGGAGACCCAGTACTTC. Its translation is CASSELDGEGETQYF.

The sample holds a few counts of this clonotype. This chain joins TRBV4-1 and TRBJ1-1; D gene ambiguous. V was shortened by 1 base and J by 2 bases, with 11 bases between the two germline ends. CDR1 is MGHRA and CDR2 is YSYEKL in the germline V gene. The CDR3 is 15 residues long. The DNA of the CDR3 is TGCGCCAGCAGCCAAGGAAAGGGAATTAACACTGAAGCTTTCTTT. Residues: CASSQGKGINTEAFF.

The chain recombines TRBV7-6 with TRBJ1-1; D uncertain. The CDR3 spans 15 residues. Germline values: CDR1 SGHVS, CDR2 FNYEAQ. Trimming left V 1 base short and J 3 bases short, with 12 bases between. The CDR3 DNA is TGTGCCAGCAGCTTAGTTAGTCTCTGGGACACTGAAGCTTTCTTT. Translation: CASSLVSLWDTEAFF.

V is TRBV27 and J is TRBJ2-5; D gene unclear. Germline V gives CDR1 MNHEY, CDR2 SMNVEV (reference sequence). Trimming removed 4 bases at V and 0 bases at J, with 18 bases between. The CDR3 is made up of 17 amino acids. CDR3 sequence reads: CASSSNGPDLYQETQYF. The DNA for the CDR3 is TGTGCCAGCAGTTCCAATGGTCCGGACCTGTACCAAGAGACCCAGTACTTC.

The chain has TRBV3-1 and TRBJ2-5, with D uncertain. Germline CDR1 and CDR2: LGHDT and YNNKEL (reference sequence). Trimming took off 2 bases at V and 5 bases at J, with 15 bases between the two ends. The CDR3 totals 15 residues. The CDR3 is CASSQNTGSEETQYF. DNA of the CDR3: TGTGCCAGCAGCCAAAACACCGGGTCGGAGGAGACCCAGTACTTC.

The chain couples TRBV12-3 or TRBV12-4 to TRBJ1-4; unclear D gene. The V gene lost 3 bases and the J gene lost 5 bases, with 10 bases spanning the gap. The length of the CDR3 is 14 residues. CDR3 loop: CASSFKRKNEKLFF. CDR3 DNA sequence: TGTGCCAGCAGTTTCAAAAGGAAAAATGAAAAACTGTTTTTT.

This clonotype was detected only a few times. The V gene is TRBV5-6, the J gene TRBJ2-5; 11 nucleotides align to TRBD2. The DNA end is more similar to TRBJ2-1, so the J call may be wrong. Looked up from germline, CDR1 is SGHDT and CDR2 is YYEEEE. The CDR3 runs 16 residues. The CDR3 DNA follows: TGTGCCAGCAGCCCCATACTAGCGGGAGATTACCATGAGCAGTTCTTC. Translating it yields CASSPILAGDYHEQFF.

This clonotype has only a few counts. This chain joins TRBV10-3 and TRBJ2-7; D is perhaps TRBD1 (5 bases). The CDR3 is 15 residues long. V was shortened by 5 bases and J by 2 bases, with 16 bases between the two germline ends. Germline V gene lookup returns CDR1 ENHRY and CDR2 SYGVKD. In DNA, the CDR3 is TGTGCCATCAGTCAATTTAGGACGGACACCTACGAGCAGTACTTC. This sequence encodes CAISQFRTDTYEQYF.

The chain couples TRBV12-3 or TRBV12-4 to TRBJ2-2, with a weak D call TRBD2 (6 bases). The V and J ends lost 6 bases and 7 bases respectively, with 15 bases between them. The CDR3 is 14 residues long. CDR3 amino acids: CASSGDSWVGELFF. The DNA of the CDR3 is TGTGCCAGCAGCGGGGACTCCTGGGTCGGGGAGCTGTTTTTT.

This chain joins TRBV14 and TRBJ1-6; no firm D call. Trimming took off 5 bases at V and 8 bases at J, with 7 bases between the two ends. The CDR3 runs to 12 residues. Germline CDR1 SGHDN, CDR2 FVKESK. DNA of the CDR3: TGTGCCAGCAGCAACAGTTATTCACCCCTCCACTTT. This translates into CASSNSYSPLHF.

CDR3 DNA: TGTGCCAGCAGCCCGCTCAAGCAGCCCCAGCATTTT. It specifies CASSPLKQPQHF. The V gene is TRBV28, the J gene TRBJ1-5, with D hard to call. The CDR3 is 12 amino acids. Between the trimmed V and J ends, which lost 6 bases and 7 bases, there was a span of 10 bases. Per germline, CDR1 MDHEN and CDR2 SYDVKM.

The rearrangement uses TRBV29-1 and TRBJ2-5; TRBD1 matches at 7 bases. J lost 4 bases, V lost 7 bases, and 6 bases had no gene match. CDR1 is SQVTM and CDR2 is ANQGSEA in the germline V gene. The CDR3 spans 12 residues. The chain's CDR3 is CSAKGGGETQYF. CDR3 DNA: TGCAGCGCAAAAGGGGGCGGAGAGACCCAGTACTTC.

This clonotype was found a few times. The DNA for the CDR3 is TGTGTCTTTGGCTATGGCTACACCTTC. Protein sequence: CVFGYGYTF. V gene TRBV6-9 combines with J gene TRBJ1-2, with D uncertain. The CDR3 has 9 amino acids. Germline V gene lookup returns CDR1 MNHGY and CDR2 SVAAGI.

This sequence joins TRBV13 and TRBJ2-6; TRBD2 might be the D (5 bases). CDR1 and CDR2 from the germline V gene are PRHDT and FYEKMQ (reference sequence). This CDR3 comprises 15 residues. Trimming took off 3 bases at V and 1 base at J, with 7 bases between the two ends. The CDR3 sequence: CASSFWTSGANVLTF. The CDR3 DNA follows: TGTGCCAGCAGCTTTTGGACTTCTGGGGCCAACGTCCTGACTTTC.

V and J are TRBV5-1 and TRBJ2-5, with TRBD1 identical over 9 bases. This CDR3 is 13 amino acids long. The junction had 3 bases not matched to a gene; V was cut back by 5 bases and J by 4 bases. Germline loops: CDR1 SGHRS, CDR2 YFSETQ. The CDR3 coding sequence is TGCGCCAGCAGACGGACAGGGGCAGAGACCCAGTACTTC. It specifies CASRRTGAETQYF.

The V gene is TRBV4-2, the J gene TRBJ1-1; possibly TRBD1 for D (6 bases). The V and J ends lost 4 bases and 3 bases respectively, with 15 bases between them. CDR1 is LGHNA and CDR2 is YNFKEQ in the germline V gene. The CDR3 length is 15 residues. The CDR3 region has the DNA TGTGCCAGCAGCCTAAGGGGGACCATAGACACTGAAGCTTTCTTT. Its translation is CASSLRGTIDTEAFF.